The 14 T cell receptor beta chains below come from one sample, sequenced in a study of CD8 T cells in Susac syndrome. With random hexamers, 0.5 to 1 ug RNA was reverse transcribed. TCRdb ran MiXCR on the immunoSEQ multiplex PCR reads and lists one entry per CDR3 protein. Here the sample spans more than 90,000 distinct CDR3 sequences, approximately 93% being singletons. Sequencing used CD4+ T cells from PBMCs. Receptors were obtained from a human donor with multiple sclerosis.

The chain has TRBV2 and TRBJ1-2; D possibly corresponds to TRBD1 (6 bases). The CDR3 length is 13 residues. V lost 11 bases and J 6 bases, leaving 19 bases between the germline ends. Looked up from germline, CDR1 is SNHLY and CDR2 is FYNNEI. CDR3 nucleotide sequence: TGTGCCTTACAAGGGGGAGTAACAAATGGCTACACCTTC. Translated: CALQGGVTNGYTF.

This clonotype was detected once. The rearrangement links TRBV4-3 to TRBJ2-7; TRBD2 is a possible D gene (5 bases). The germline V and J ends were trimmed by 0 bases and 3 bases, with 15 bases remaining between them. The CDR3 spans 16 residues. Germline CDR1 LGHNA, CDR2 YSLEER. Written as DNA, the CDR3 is TGCGCCAGCAGCCAAGATCTAACTAGTAGGTTCTACGAGCAGTACTTC. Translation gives CASSQDLTSRFYEQYF.

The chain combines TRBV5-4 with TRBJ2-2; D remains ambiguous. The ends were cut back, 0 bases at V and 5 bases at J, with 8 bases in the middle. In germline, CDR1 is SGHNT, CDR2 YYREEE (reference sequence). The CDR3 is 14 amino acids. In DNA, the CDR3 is TGTGCCAGCAGCTTGGAAGGCGGAACCGGGGAGCTGTTTTTT. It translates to CASSLEGGTGELFF.

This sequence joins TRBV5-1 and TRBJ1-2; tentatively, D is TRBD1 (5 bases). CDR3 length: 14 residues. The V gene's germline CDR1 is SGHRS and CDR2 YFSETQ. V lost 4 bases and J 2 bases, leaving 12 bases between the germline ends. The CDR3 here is CASSPGTRNYGYTF. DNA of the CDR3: TGCGCCAGCAGCCCCGGGACCAGAAACTATGGCTACACCTTC.

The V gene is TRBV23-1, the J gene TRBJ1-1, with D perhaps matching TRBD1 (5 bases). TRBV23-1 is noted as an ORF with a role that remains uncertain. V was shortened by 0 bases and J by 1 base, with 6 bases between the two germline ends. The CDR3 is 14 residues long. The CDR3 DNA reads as TGCGCCAGCAGTCAATCCGGGACGAACACTGAAGCTTTCTTT. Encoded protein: CASSQSGTNTEAFF.

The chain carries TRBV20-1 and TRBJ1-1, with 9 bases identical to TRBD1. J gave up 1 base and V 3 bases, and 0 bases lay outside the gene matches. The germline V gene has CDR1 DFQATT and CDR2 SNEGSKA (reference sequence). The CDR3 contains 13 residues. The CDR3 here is CSARDRGNTEAFF. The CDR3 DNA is TGCAGTGCTAGGGACAGGGGGAACACTGAAGCTTTCTTT.

CDR3 in amino acids: CASRQRGTEAFF. In nucleotides, the CDR3 is TGTGCCAGCAGACAGAGGGGGACTGAAGCTTTCTTT. The chain combines TRBV6-1 with TRBJ1-1, with TRBD1 as a possible D gene (6 bases). This CDR3 region has 12 residues. Trimming removed 6 bases from V and 5 bases from J, with 10 bases in between. The germline gives CDR1 MNHNS, CDR2 SASEGT.

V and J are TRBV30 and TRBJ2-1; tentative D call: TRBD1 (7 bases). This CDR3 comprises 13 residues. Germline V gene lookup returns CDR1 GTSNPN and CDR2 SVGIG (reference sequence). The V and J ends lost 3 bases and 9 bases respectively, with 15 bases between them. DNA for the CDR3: TGTGCCTGGAGCCGACAGGGAGGAGGTGAGCAGTTCTTC. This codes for CAWSRQGGGEQFF.

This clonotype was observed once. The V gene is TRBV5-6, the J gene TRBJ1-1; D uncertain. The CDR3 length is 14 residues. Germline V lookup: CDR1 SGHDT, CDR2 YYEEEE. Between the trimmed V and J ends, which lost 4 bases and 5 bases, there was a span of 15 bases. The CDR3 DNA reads TGTGCCAGCAGCCTCCTGCAAGCAGGAACTGAAGCTTTCTTT. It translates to CASSLLQAGTEAFF.

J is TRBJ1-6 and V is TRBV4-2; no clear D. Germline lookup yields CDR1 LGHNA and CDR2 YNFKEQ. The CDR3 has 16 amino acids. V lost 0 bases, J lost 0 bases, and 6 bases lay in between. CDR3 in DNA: TGTGCCAGCAGCCAAGAGTTAGACTCCTATAATTCACCCCTCCACTTT. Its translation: CASSQELDSYNSPLHF.

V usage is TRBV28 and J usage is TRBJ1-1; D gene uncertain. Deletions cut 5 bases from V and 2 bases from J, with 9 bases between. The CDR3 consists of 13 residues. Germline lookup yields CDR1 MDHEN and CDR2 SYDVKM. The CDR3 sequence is CASSVQPNTEAFF. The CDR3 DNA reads TGTGCCAGCAGTGTACAACCTAACACTGAAGCTTTCTTT.

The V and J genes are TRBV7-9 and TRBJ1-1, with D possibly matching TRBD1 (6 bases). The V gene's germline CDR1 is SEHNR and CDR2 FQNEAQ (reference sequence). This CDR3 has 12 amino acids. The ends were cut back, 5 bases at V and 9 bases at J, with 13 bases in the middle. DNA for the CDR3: TGTGCCAGCAGCCTTACAGGGATCCAAGCTTTCTTT. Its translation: CASSLTGIQAFF.

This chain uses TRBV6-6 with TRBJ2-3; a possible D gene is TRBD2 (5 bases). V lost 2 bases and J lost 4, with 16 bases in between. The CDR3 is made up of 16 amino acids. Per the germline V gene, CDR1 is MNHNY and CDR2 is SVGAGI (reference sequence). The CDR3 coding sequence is TGTGCCAGCAGTTACCCCTATGCGGGCGCGCCAGATACGCAGTATTTT. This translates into CASSYPYAGAPDTQYF.

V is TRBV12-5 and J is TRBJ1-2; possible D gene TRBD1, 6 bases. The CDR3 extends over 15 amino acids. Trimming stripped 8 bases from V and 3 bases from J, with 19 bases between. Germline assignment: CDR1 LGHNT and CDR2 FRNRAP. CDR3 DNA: TGTGCTAGTTTAAATTTTCGGACAGTTGACTATGGCTACACCTTC. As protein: CASLNFRTVDYGYTF.